This T cell receptor beta chain is from a study of memory CD4+ T cells and cytomegalovirus serostatus. As for the study in general: Donors were healthy Belgian adults, under 10 CMV seropositive and 20 to 25 seronegative.

The sort gate was single viable CD3+CD4+CD8-CD45RO+ cells for memory CD4+ T cells. Profiled with immunoSEQ multiplex PCR; TCRdb holds only in-frame clones, not every one. This table holds about 54,000 clones, around 77% found once. The sequence came from an adult in good health and CMV-seronegative. Sequences were obtained from memory CD4+ T cells from blood.

The CDR3 protein is CASSLGDGNQPQHF. DNA for the CDR3: TGTGCCAGCAGTCTAGGGGACGGAAATCAGCCCCAGCATTTT. The chain couples TRBV6-1 to TRBJ1-5, with D possibly TRBD1 on 5 matching bases. The length of the CDR3 is 14 residues. The germline V gene encodes CDR1 MNHNS and CDR2 SASEGT. V lost 5 bases to trimming and J lost 4 bases, with 12 bases between them.